These T cell receptor beta chains were read from a single sample in a study of blood T cells in healthy people across ages. TCRdb re-called the 5' RACE reads through MiXCR, storing one row per CDR3 protein. The sample holds roughly 1.4 million distinct CDR3 sequences, roughly 60% seen once. The sequenced sample consisted of blood. Receptor source: a man aged 18 to 30 in good health. The conserved cysteine and the conserved F or W are not part of the CDR3 here. Fields, in order: J gene, V gene, CDR3 protein.

TRBJ2-3 TRBV27 ASKPLAGGVDTQY
TRBJ2-3 TRBV20-1 SASNGGGTQY
TRBJ1-6 TRBV20-1 SARVEYNSPLH
TRBJ2-7 TRBV29-1 SVARVGLSYEQY
TRBJ1-2 TRBV4-1 ASSQEEGSNYGYT
TRBJ2-7 TRBV5-1 ASSLYGTGGYEQY
TRBJ1-6 TRBV7-9 ASSFLDRGLYSPLH
TRBJ2-2 TRBV6-2/TRBV6-3 ATQDYTGELF
TRBJ2-7 TRBV4-1 ASSLIPGQGHEQY
TRBJ2-7 TRBV6-5 ASSYHSSSYEQY
TRBJ2-7 TRBV4-3 ASSPIAGSTYEQY
NA TRBV20-1 SAPGHSYNEQY
TRBJ2-3 TRBV24-1 ATSDPSSDTQY
TRBJ2-7 TRBV9 ASSTGTNLMGEQY
TRBJ2-2 TRBV7-2 ASTEQNTGELF
TRBJ2-7 TRBV6-5 ASRTPQGAGEQY
TRBJ2-6 TRBV6-6 ASSSRGAGANVLT
TRBJ2-7 TRBV5-1 ASRLVQSSYEQY
TRBJ2-7 TRBV12-3/TRBV12-4 ASSSRIGGESYEQY
TRBJ2-2 TRBV10-2 ASTGGPTGELF
TRBJ1-2 TRBV2 ASIGRVPSVRGYT
TRBJ2-2 TRBV25-1 ASTTGLNTGELF
NA TRBV9 ASSAGLSHSYEQY
TRBJ2-7 TRBV29-1 SVDGGAHSYEQY
TRBJ2-4 TRBV20-1 SARDGSVLAKNIQY
TRBJ2-1 TRBV5-1 ASSIMKQDGEQF
TRBJ2-1 TRBV9 ASRIAGGPHEQF
NA TRBV7-8 ASLQPGPSYEQY
TRBJ2-7 TRBV4-1 ASSQVPQSSYEQY
TRBJ1-5 TRBV28 ASETGGYQPQH
TRBJ2-3 TRBV5-1 ASSFGSRNPPTDTQY
NA TRBV15 ATSRQGQTSYEQY
TRBJ1-1 TRBV4-2 ASSHSQGGNTEAF
TRBJ1-4 TRBV3-1 ASSQVGPATNEKLF
TRBJ2-1 TRBV4-2 ASSQVPGQSSYNEQF
TRBJ1-1 TRBV4-1 ASSLQPPQGRNTEAF
TRBJ2-3 TRBV29-1 SVEGRYTDTQY
TRBJ2-7 TRBV20-1 SARTVLAQNEQY
TRBJ2-3 TRBV4-3 ASSQDGGGTDKQY
TRBJ2-2 TRBV6-6 ASTALAGPGELF
TRBJ1-5 TRBV7-2 ASSLARDQPQH
TRBJ2-7 TRBV28 ASSPRTSGTLQQY
TRBJ2-2 TRBV5-1 ASSSTGTGVSGGELF
TRBJ1-1 TRBV7-2 ASTTDGTDEAF
TRBJ1-4 TRBV25-1 ASSEYGMPGLNEKLF
TRBJ2-7 TRBV7-9 ASSMGALGAYEQY
TRBJ2-1 TRBV29-1 SVRDRGFDNEQF
TRBJ2-7 TRBV7-9 ASSSTITSGNSYEQY
NA TRBV18 ASSPNRQGSVYEQY
TRBJ2-5 TRBV29-1 SVARTSGGRGETQY
TRBJ2-1 TRBV28 AAGNGGRNEQF
TRBJ2-7 TRBV27 ASSLDGFEQY
TRBJ2-7 TRBV20-1 SARMQGADYEQY
TRBJ2-6 TRBV29-1 SVEGEAEGSPFSGANVLT